The rows below give T cell receptor beta chains drawn from one sample of a study of CD8 T cells in ankylosing spondylitis. TCRdb fed the 5' RACE reads into MiXCR, producing one record per CDR3 protein. The table lists more than 400,000 distinct CDR3 sequences, 5.3% of them singletons. Sequenced material: blood, either unsorted or a sorted T cell fraction (not recorded which). The origin of the receptors is a male donor with ankylosing spondylitis. Each CDR3 is given without its conserved first and last residue.

J gene | CDR3 length | V gene | CDR3 protein
TRBJ1-1 | 12 | TRBV28 | ASSYRDREIGAF
TRBJ1-1 | 15 | TRBV12-3/TRBV12-4 | ASSPNPGNRWTTEAF
TRBJ2-7 | 10 | TRBV11-2 | ASSLVGREQY
TRBJ2-7 | 15 | TRBV12-2 | ASRSGQGKGDGHEQY
TRBJ1-2 | 12 | TRBV5-1 | ASSLGGQNHGYT
TRBJ2-3 | 13 | TRBV28 | ASSWTSGDTDTQY
TRBJ2-3 | 15 | TRBV20-1 | SARDHQAALSTDTQY
TRBJ1-6 | 11 | TRBV25-1 | ASSEYYNSPLH
TRBJ2-5 | 12 | TRBV29-1 | SVESGRSQETQY
TRBJ1-5 | 11 | TRBV19 | ASSFGEDQPQH
TRBJ1-3 | 13 | TRBV6-5 | ASSSLGGAGNTIY
TRBJ1-1 | 12 | TRBV5-1 | ASSLIPGNTEAF
TRBJ1-5 | 12 | TRBV2 | ASSSGRFNQPQH
TRBJ2-2 | 15 | TRBV5-1 | ASSPGGGGTNTGELF
TRBJ2-2 | 11 | TRBV7-9 | ASSQVGVGELF
TRBJ1-1 | 10 | TRBV19 | ASSHRKIEAF